This T cell receptor (beta chain) was identified in a study of spatial heterogeneity in lung cancer. Study-level background: Beta-chain sequences consistently outnumbered alpha-chain sequences in detection. In raw reads, more than 8.5 appearances on average were recorded for each unique TCR and UMI combination.

In germline, CDR1 is PRHDT, CDR2 FYEKMQ (reference sequence). Trimming removed 0 bases from V and 4 bases from J; junction bases left unmatched: 6. The CDR3 totals 15 residues. Time point given: sample taken at primary tumor resection. Tumor, nontumor lung or frozen PBMC supplied whole RNA that was sequenced unsorted. Donation came from 70 or so patients with untreated early-stage non-small cell lung cancer. The presence of a unique molecular identifier marked each TCR cDNA molecule. TCRdb used MiXCR to reprocess the 5' RACE reads, holding one entry per CDR3 protein. The sample has 6,900 or so distinct CDR3 sequences, approximately 3.8% seen once. Sample share makes this clonotype medium-sized. This beta chain is an unintended read in a library built for alpha chains; its size means little.

The chain couples TRBV13 to TRBJ2-7; the match to TRBD1 covers 7 bases. The sample was normal lung tissue next to the tumor, taken at surgery. This TCR was recovered from a female donor with early-stage non-small cell lung cancer. CDR3 amino acids: CASSLGGTVSYEQYF. The CDR3 DNA reads TGTGCCAGCAGCTTAGGGGGGACAGTCTCGTACGAGCAGTACTTC.